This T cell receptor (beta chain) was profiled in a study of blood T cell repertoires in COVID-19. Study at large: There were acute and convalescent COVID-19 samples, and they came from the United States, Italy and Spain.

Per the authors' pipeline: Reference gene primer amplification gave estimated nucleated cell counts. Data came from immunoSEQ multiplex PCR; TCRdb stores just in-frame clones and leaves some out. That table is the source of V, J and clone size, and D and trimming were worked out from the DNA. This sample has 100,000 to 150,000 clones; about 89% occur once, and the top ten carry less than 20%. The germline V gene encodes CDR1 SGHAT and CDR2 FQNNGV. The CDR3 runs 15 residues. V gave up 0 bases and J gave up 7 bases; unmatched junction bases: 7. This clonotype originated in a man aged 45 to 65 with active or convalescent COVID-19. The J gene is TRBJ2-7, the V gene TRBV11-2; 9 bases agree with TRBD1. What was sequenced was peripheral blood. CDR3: CASSLDPGTGWEQYF. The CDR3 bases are TGTGCCAGCAGCTTAGATCCCGGGACAGGGTGGGAGCAGTACTTC.